This TCR beta chain was captured in a study of blood T cell repertoires in COVID-19. Study-wide context: Researchers got acute and convalescent COVID-19 samples from the United States, Italy and Spain.

This CDR3 is built from 15 residues. V gave up 5 bases and J gave up 6 bases; unmatched junction bases: 10. Germline loops: CDR1 LGHNT, CDR2 FRNRAP. The assay was immunoSEQ multiplex PCR, and TCRdb's table has in-frame clones only and misses some. The sample has 90,000 to 110,000 clones, 85% to 90% seen once. Input material: peripheral blood. This TCR derives from a man over 45 with acute or convalescent COVID-19. This sequence joins TRBV12-5 and TRBJ1-2; 9 bases fit TRBD1. The CDR3 loop reads CASGIEQGAVNGYTF. The CDR3 coding sequence is TGTGCTAGTGGTATTGAACAGGGGGCGGTAAATGGCTACACCTTC.